The entry below describes one T cell receptor beta chain. The junction differs from germline at one of its ends, possibly a read error. Regions amplified from RNA transcripts were the TCR beta CDR3 regions. HTBI primers drove first-round RT-PCR of the TCR CDR3. TCRdb fed the multiplex PCR reads into MiXCR, producing one record per CDR3 protein. This sample has approximately 640,000 distinct CDR3 sequences, with nearly 45% found just once. This sample was taken from a study of T cells in Graves' hyperthyroidism and ophthalmopathy. Per the germline V gene, CDR1 is MNHNY and CDR2 is SVGAGI (reference sequence). This CDR3 is built from 13 residues.

This receptor was taken from an adult man with Graves' disease, either hyperthyroidism or ophthalmopathy (not recorded which). The genes are TRBV6-6 and TRBJ1-1, with unresolved D. The material sequenced was peripheral blood or thyroid tissue (not recorded which). This chain's CDR3 is CAISEVGVTEAFF. The CDR3 DNA reads as TGTGCCATCAGTGAAGTCGGGGTGACTGAAGCTTTCTTT.